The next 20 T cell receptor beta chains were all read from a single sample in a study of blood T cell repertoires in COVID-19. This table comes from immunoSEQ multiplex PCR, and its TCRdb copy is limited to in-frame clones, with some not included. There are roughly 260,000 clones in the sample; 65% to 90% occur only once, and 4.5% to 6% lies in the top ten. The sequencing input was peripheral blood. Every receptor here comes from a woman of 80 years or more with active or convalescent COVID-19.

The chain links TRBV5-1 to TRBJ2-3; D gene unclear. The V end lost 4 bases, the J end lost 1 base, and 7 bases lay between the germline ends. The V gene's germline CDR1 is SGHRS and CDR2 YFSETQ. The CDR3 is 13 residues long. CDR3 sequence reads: CASSLRGTDTQYF. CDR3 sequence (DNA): TGCGCCAGCAGCCTCCGGGGCACAGATACGCAGTATTTT.

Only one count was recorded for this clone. This CDR3 is CASSLSGKDEKLFF. Here the CDR3 DNA reads TGTGCCAGCAGCTTGTCAGGGAAGGATGAAAAACTGTTTTTT. V usage is TRBV5-8 and J usage is TRBJ1-4; perhaps TRBD1 as D (5 bases). The CDR3 consists of 14 residues. Trimming took off 1 base at V and 6 bases at J, with 10 bases between the two ends. Germline CDR1 SGHTS, CDR2 YDEGEE. Full variable domain (remainder filled in from reference TRBV5-8 and TRBJ1-4): EAGVTQSPTHLIKTRGQQATLRCSPISGHTSVYWYQQALGLGLQFLLWYDEGEERNRGNFPPRFSGRQFPNYSSELNVNALELEDSALYLCASSLSGKDEKLFFGSGTQLSVL.

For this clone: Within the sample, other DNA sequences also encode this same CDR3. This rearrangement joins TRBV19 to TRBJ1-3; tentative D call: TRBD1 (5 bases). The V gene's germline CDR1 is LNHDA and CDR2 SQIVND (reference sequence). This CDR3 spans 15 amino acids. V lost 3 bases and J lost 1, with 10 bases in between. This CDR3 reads CASSMGRASGNTIYF. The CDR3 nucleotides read TGTGCCAGTAGTATGGGCAGGGCGTCTGGAAACACCATATATTTT.

CDR3 in DNA: TGTGCCAGCAGCCCAACCGGGACAGACGGAAACACCATATATTTT. It translates to CASSPTGTDGNTIYF. The chain carries TRBV7-9 and TRBJ1-3, with 7 bases lining up with TRBD1. Germline CDR1 SEHNR, CDR2 FQNEAQ (reference sequence). V was clipped by 5 bases and J by 4 bases; unmatched bases: 8. The CDR3 is 15 amino acids.

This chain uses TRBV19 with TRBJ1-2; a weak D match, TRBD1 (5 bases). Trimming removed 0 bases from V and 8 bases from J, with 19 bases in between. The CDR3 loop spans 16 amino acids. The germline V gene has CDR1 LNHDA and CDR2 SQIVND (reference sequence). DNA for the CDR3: TGTGCCAGTAGTATAGACGTCGGGCAGGGAAGATTCGGCTACACCTTC. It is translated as CASSIDVGQGRFGYTF. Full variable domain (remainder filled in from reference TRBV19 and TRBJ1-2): DGGITQSPKYLFRKEGQNVTLSCEQNLNHDAMYWYRQDPGQGLRLIYYSQIVNDFQKGDIAEGYSVSREKKESFPLTVTSAQKNPTAFYLCASSIDVGQGRFGYTFGSGTRLTVV.

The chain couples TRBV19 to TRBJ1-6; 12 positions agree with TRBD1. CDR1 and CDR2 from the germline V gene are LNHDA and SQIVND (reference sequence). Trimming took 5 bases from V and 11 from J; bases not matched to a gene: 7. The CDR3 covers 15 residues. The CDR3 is CASSAWGQGAAPLHF. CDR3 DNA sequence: TGTGCCAGTAGTGCGTGGGGACAGGGGGCTGCACCCCTCCACTTT. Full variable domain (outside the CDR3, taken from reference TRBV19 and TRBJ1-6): DGGITQSPKYLFRKEGQNVTLSCEQNLNHDAMYWYRQDPGQGLRLIYYSQIVNDFQKGDIAEGYSVSREKKESFPLTVTSAQKNPTAFYLCASSAWGQGAAPLHFGNGTRLTVT.

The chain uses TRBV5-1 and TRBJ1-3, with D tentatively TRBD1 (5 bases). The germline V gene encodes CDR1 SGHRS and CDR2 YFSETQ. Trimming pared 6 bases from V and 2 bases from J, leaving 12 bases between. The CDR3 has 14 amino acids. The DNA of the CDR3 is TGCGCCAGCACCGAACCAGGGCCTGGAAACACCATATATTTT. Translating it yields CASTEPGPGNTIYF.

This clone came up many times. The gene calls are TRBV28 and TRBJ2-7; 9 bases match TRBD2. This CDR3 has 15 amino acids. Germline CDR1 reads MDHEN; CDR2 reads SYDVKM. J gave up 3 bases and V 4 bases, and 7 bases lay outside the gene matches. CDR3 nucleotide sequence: TGTGCCAGCAGTTCTTATAGCGGGAGAAACTACGAGCAGTACTTC. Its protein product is CASSSYSGRNYEQYF. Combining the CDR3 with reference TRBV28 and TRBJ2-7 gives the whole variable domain DVKVTQSSRYLVKRTGEKVFLECVQDMDHENMFWYRQDPGLGLRLIYFSYDVKMKEKGDIPEGYSVSREKKERFSLILESASTNQTSMYLCASSSYSGRNYEQYFGPGTRLTVT.

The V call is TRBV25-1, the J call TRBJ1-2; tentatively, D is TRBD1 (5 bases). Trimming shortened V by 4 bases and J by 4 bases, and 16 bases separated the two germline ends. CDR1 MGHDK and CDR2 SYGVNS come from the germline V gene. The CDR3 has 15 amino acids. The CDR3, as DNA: TGTGCCAGCAGTGCCAGCCACAGGAGTCTCTATGGCTACACCTTC. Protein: CASSASHRSLYGYTF.

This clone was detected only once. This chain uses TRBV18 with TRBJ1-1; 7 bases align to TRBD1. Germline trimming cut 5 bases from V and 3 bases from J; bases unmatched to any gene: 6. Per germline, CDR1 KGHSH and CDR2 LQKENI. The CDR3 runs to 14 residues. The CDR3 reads CASSTQGVDTEAFF. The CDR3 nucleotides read TGTGCCAGCTCAACGCAGGGGGTCGACACTGAAGCTTTCTTT.

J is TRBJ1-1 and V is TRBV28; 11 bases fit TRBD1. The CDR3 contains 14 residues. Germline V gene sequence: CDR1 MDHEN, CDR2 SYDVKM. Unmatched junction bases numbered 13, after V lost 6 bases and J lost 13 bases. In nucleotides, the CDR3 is TGTGCCAGCAGACCGCAATGGGACAGGGGGTTAAGTTTCTTT. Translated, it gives CASRPQWDRGLSFF.

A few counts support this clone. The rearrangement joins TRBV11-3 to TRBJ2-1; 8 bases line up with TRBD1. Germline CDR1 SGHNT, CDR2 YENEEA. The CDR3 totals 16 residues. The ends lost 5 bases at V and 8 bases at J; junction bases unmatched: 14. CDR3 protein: CASSPETTRGLDEQFF. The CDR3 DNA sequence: TGTGCCAGCAGCCCTGAAACTACCAGGGGGCTAGATGAGCAGTTCTTC.

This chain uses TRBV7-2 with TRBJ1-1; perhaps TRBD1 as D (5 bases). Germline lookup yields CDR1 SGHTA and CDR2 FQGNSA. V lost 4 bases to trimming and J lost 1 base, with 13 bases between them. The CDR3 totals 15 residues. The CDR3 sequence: CASSSRARWNTEAFF. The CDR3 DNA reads TGTGCCAGCAGCTCCAGGGCGAGGTGGAACACTGAAGCTTTCTTT.

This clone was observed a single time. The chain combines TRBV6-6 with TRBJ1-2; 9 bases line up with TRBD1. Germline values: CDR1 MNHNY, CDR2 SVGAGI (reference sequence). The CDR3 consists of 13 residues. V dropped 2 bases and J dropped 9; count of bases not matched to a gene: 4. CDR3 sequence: CASSYEGQGSYTF. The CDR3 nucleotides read TGTGCCAGCAGTTACGAGGGACAGGGAAGCTACACCTTC.

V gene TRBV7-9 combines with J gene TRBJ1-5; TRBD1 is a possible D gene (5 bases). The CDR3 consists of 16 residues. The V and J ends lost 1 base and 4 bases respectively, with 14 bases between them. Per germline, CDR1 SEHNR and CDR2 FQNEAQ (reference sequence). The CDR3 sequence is CASSLGTGSRNQPQHF. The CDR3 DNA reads TGTGCCAGCAGCTTAGGTACAGGTAGCCGGAATCAGCCCCAGCATTTT.

The CDR3 spells CASSLPYNSPLHF. The CDR3 nucleotides read TGTGCCAGCAGTCTCCCCTATAATTCACCCCTCCACTTT. The J gene is TRBJ1-6, the V gene TRBV28; unclear D gene. This CDR3 has 13 residues. Germline CDR1 and CDR2: MDHEN and SYDVKM. V lost 5 bases, J lost 2 bases, and 4 bases lay in between.

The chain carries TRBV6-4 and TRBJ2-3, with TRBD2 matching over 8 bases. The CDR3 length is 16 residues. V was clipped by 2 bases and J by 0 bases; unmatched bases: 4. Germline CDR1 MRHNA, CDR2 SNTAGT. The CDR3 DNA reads TGTGCCAGCAGTGACGGAGCGGGAGCCAGCACAGATACGCAGTATTTT. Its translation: CASSDGAGASTDTQYF.

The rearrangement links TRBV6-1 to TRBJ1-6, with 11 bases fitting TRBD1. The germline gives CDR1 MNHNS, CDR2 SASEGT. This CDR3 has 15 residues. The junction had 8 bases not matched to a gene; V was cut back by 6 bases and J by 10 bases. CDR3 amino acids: CASSNNRDRGSPLHF. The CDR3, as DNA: TGTGCCAGCAGCAACAACCGGGACAGGGGGTCACCCCTCCACTTT.

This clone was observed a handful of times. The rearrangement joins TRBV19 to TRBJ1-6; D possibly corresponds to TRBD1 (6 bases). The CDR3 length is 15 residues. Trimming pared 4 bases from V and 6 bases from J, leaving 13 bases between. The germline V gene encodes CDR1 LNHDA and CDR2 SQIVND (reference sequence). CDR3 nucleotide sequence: TGTGCCAGTAGTACCCCGGGAGGGGGTAATTCACCCCTCCACTTT. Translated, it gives CASSTPGGGNSPLHF.

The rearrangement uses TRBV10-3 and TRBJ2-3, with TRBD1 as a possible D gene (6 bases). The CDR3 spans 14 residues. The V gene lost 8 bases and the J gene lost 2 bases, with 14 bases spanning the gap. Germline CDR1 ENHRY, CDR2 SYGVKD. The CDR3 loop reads CAIGRGGFTDTQYF. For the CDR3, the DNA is TGTGCCATCGGCCGAGGGGGATTCACAGATACGCAGTATTTT.